The next 30 T cell receptor beta chains were all read from a single sample in a study of T-cell memory formation after mild COVID-19. TCRdb analysed the 5' RACE reads with MiXCR anew, one entry per CDR3 protein. Among just over 300,000 distinct CDR3 sequences listed, roughly a fifth were seen once. Sequencing used PBMCs or a T cell subset sorted from them (not recorded which). Receptors originate from a man in his late teens or twenties who had mild COVID-19 (a few samples of this study predate the infection). Cell type and time point are not known.

V usage is TRBV21-1 and J usage is TRBJ2-6; TRBD1, the table's D call, lacks a check against the DNA. TRBV21-1 is listed as a pseudogene. This CDR3 contains 18 residues. The CDR3 DNA reads TGTGCCAGCGAAATGTCCGGACAGGCCTTTTCTGGGGCCAACGTCCTGACTTTC. Translating gives CASEMSGQAFSGANVLTF.

The chain carries TRBV5-4 and TRBJ1-1; TRBD1 is a possible D gene (6 bases). From germline, CDR1 is SGHNT and CDR2 YYREEE (reference sequence). The CDR3 loop spans 14 amino acids. Trimming left V 3 bases short and J 7 bases short, with 16 bases between. This CDR3 is CASSSKNRVSEAFF. CDR3 DNA: TGTGCCAGCAGCTCGAAGAACAGGGTTAGTGAAGCTTTCTTT.

This chain uses TRBV9 with TRBJ2-1; D call uncertain. Germline CDR1 SGDLS, CDR2 YYNGEE. Trimming stripped 0 bases from V and 0 bases from J, with 10 bases between. The CDR3 extends over 16 amino acids. CDR3 bases: TGTGCCAGCAGCGTAGAGGCCAGTAGCTCCTACAATGAGCAGTTCTTC. It codes for CASSVEASSSYNEQFF.

This clonotype was seen a handful of times. In DNA form, the CDR3 reads TGTGCCATCAGTGGGACAGGGACTCAGAACACTGAAGCTTTCTTT. This codes for CAISGTGTQNTEAFF. This chain joins TRBV10-3 and TRBJ1-1, with 8 bases lining up with TRBD1. Germline CDR1 ENHRY, CDR2 SYGVKD. CDR3 size: 15 residues. The J segment lost 1 base and the V segment lost 4 bases, leaving 5 bases of the junction unmatched.

V and J are TRBV6-1 and TRBJ2-7; maybe TRBD1 (6 bases). Germline lookup yields CDR1 MNHNS and CDR2 SASEGT. The V end lost 8 bases, the J end lost 3 bases, and 8 bases lay between the germline ends. This CDR3 has 11 residues. The CDR3 DNA follows: TGTGCCAGCCAGGGGTTCTACGAGCAGTACGTC. Amino acid sequence: CASQGFYEQYV.

The chain has TRBV10-3 and TRBJ2-7; D remains ambiguous. The germline V gene encodes CDR1 ENHRY and CDR2 SYGVKD. The CDR3 sequence is 12 residues long. The V gene lost 2 bases and the J gene lost 4 bases, with 6 bases spanning the gap. The CDR3 sequence is CAISEAFYEQYF. DNA of the CDR3: TGTGCCATCAGTGAGGCGTTTTACGAGCAGTACTTC.

The rearrangement joins TRBV12-3 or TRBV12-4 to TRBJ1-2; the match to TRBD1 covers 8 bases. This CDR3 has 15 residues. V trimming: 5 bases; J trimming: 5 bases; junction bases outside the gene matches: 10. The CDR3 bases are TGTGCCAGCAGTACAGGGGGGGCATACAGTTATGGCTACACCTTC. Translation: CASSTGGAYSYGYTF.

The V and J genes are TRBV9 and TRBJ2-3, with D uncertain. The CDR3 spans 14 residues. The germline CDR1 and CDR2 sequences are SGDLS and YYNGEE. Deletions cut 0 bases from V and 2 bases from J, with 7 bases between. CDR3 coding DNA: TGTGCCAGCAGCGTAGAAACCACCACAGATACGCAGTATTTT. Its protein product is CASSVETTTDTQYF.

This clonotype was observed a handful of times. The rearrangement links TRBV7-6 to TRBJ1-2, with 12 bases aligning to TRBD1. J lost 9 bases, V lost 5 bases, and 7 bases had no gene match. This CDR3 comprises 14 residues. The germline V gene has CDR1 SGHVS and CDR2 FNYEAQ. CDR3 in DNA: TGTGCCAGCAGCCTCGGGACAGGGGGCGCGAGCTACACCTTC. It yields the protein CASSLGTGGASYTF.

This clonotype was detected a few times. The V call is TRBV6-6, the J call TRBJ1-2; TRBD1 might be the D (6 bases). V lost 5 bases and J lost 2, with 15 bases in between. This CDR3 has 15 amino acids. The germline V gene has CDR1 MNHNY and CDR2 SVGAGI (reference sequence). The CDR3 DNA reads as TGTGCCAGCAGTCGACAGGTTCGGGTGAACTATGGCTACACCTTC. The encoded protein is CASSRQVRVNYGYTF.

The DNA for the CDR3 is TGTGCCAGCAGTTTCCCGGACAGGGGAGAGACCCAGTACTTC. Translation: CASSFPDRGETQYF. The V call is TRBV12-3 or TRBV12-4, the J call TRBJ2-5; 9 bases line up with TRBD1. V shed 3 bases and J 4 bases; nucleotides not matched to a gene: 3. The CDR3 totals 14 residues.

The chain links TRBV19 to TRBJ2-1; maybe TRBD2 (6 bases). Trimming took off 10 bases at V and 4 bases at J, with 23 bases between the two ends. Per germline, CDR1 LNHDA and CDR2 SQIVND (reference sequence). The CDR3 runs 16 residues. The CDR3 here is CATQGGGRKRYNEQFF. CDR3 in DNA: TGTGCCACCCAGGGAGGAGGCCGGAAGAGGTACAATGAGCAGTTCTTC.

This clonotype has a handful of counts. The genes are TRBV6-2 or TRBV6-3 and TRBJ2-7, with a possible D match to TRBD1 (5 bases). The CDR3 contains 11 residues. CDR1 is MNHEY and CDR2 is SVGEGT in the germline V gene. V was trimmed by 6 bases and J by 9 bases, leaving 12 bases between them. The CDR3 DNA follows: TGTGCCAGCAGCCAGGGATCAGGGCAGTACGTC. It specifies CASSQGSGQYV.

The chain uses TRBV5-1 and TRBJ1-2, with unresolved D. Germline CDR1 reads SGHRS; CDR2 reads YFSETQ. This CDR3 has 14 amino acids. V lost 0 bases and J 0 bases, leaving 6 bases between the germline ends. CDR3: CASSLDSPNYGYTF. In DNA form, the CDR3 reads TGCGCCAGCAGCTTGGACAGTCCTAACTATGGCTACACCTTC.

The V and J genes are TRBV11-3 and TRBJ2-2; the D is unclear. V was shortened by 2 bases and J by 5 bases, with 9 bases between the two germline ends. The length of the CDR3 is 14 residues. Germline V CDR1 and CDR2: SGHNT, YENEEA. This CDR3 is CASSLMMGTGELFF. The CDR3, as DNA: TGTGCCAGCAGCTTAATGATGGGGACCGGGGAGCTGTTTTTT.

This clonotype occurred many times. The rearrangement joins TRBV12-3 or TRBV12-4 to TRBJ2-7; D assignment may be TRBD1 or TRBD2 (5 bases each). The V gene lost 5 bases and the J gene lost 11 bases, with 13 bases spanning the gap. The CDR3 runs 11 residues. CDR3 protein: CASSDRGREYF. The CDR3 region has the DNA TGTGCCAGCAGTGACCGGGGCAGGGAGTACTTC.

Many counts were recorded for this clonotype. The gene calls are TRBV12-5 and TRBJ1-1; TRBD1 might be the D (5 bases). The CDR3 is 17 residues long. V gave up 7 bases and J gave up 2 bases, with 23 bases separating them. Germline V gene sequence: CDR1 LGHNT, CDR2 FRNRAP. The CDR3 DNA reads as TGTGCTAGTGCCCTGTGGGGGAGGGCTGAGATAAACACTGAAGCTTTCTTT. As protein: CASALWGRAEINTEAFF.

The chain carries TRBV28 and TRBJ2-3; D is unclear. The germline gives CDR1 MDHEN, CDR2 SYDVKM. V lost 3 bases to trimming and J lost 6 bases, with 19 bases between them. This CDR3 comprises 16 residues. The CDR3 DNA reads as TGTGCCAGCAGTTTGATTGAAACTCTGAGATGGGATACGCAGTATTTT. It translates to CASSLIETLRWDTQYF.

This chain joins TRBV27 and TRBJ1-5; D ambiguous. This CDR3 region has 14 residues. Trimming shortened V by 2 bases and J by 7 bases, and 12 bases separated the two germline ends. Germline V gene sequence: CDR1 MNHEY, CDR2 SMNVEV (reference sequence). DNA of the CDR3: TGTGCCAGCAGTTTAAGTTGGGGAGGCCAGCCCCAGCATTTT. Its translation is CASSLSWGGQPQHF.

This clonotype was seen more than once but under ten times. J is TRBJ2-5 and V is TRBV5-1; D is unresolved. CDR3 length: 17 residues. V lost 0 bases, J lost 5 bases, and 20 bases lay in between. The germline V gene encodes CDR1 SGHRS and CDR2 YFSETQ. The CDR3 is CASSLGRWSPGGETQYF. Here the CDR3 DNA reads TGCGCCAGCAGCTTGGGGAGATGGAGCCCGGGTGGGGAGACCCAGTACTTC.

The rearrangement joins TRBV7-9 to TRBJ2-1, with 10 bases lining up with TRBD2. The CDR3 covers 15 residues. Germline trimming cut 5 bases from V and 7 bases from J; bases unmatched to any gene: 8. Germline V gene data show CDR1 as SEHNR and CDR2 as FQNEAQ (reference sequence). The CDR3: CASSDLAGESNEQFF. The CDR3 bases are TGTGCCAGCAGCGATCTAGCGGGGGAGAGTAATGAGCAGTTCTTC.

This clonotype occurred a few times. The rearrangement links TRBV7-2 to TRBJ2-4, with D tentatively TRBD1 (5 bases). The germline V gene encodes CDR1 SGHTA and CDR2 FQGNSA. Between the trimmed V and J ends, which lost 4 bases and 0 bases, there was a span of 13 bases. This CDR3 has 16 amino acids. The CDR3 spells CASSSTPTVAKNIQYF. The DNA for the CDR3 is TGTGCCAGCAGCTCTACCCCGACAGTAGCCAAAAACATTCAGTACTTC.

This clonotype came up a few times. The chain couples TRBV12-3 or TRBV12-4 to TRBJ2-2; D may be TRBD1 or TRBD2 (6 bases each). The length of the CDR3 is 13 residues. V lost 7 bases, J lost 6 bases, and 12 bases lay in between. CDR3 bases: TGTGCCAGCAACGTTAGGGGGGCCGGGGAGCTGTTTTTT. It specifies CASNVRGAGELFF.

The V gene is TRBV2, the J gene TRBJ2-3; possibly TRBD1 or TRBD2 for D (5 bases each). The CDR3 covers 11 residues. CDR1 SNHLY and CDR2 FYNNEI come from the germline V gene. Trimming shortened V by 8 bases and J by 9 bases, and 12 bases separated the two germline ends. CDR3 nucleotides: TGTGCCAGCGGGGGAGAGGACACGCAGTATTTT. Protein sequence: CASGGEDTQYF.

The table lists this clonotype with a few counts. The V and J genes are TRBV28 and TRBJ1-5; D is uncertain. V lost 2 bases and J lost 7, with 12 bases in between. This CDR3 is built from 14 residues. Germline CDR1 MDHEN, CDR2 SYDVKM. The CDR3 reads CASSLGGSEQPQHF. DNA for the CDR3: TGTGCCAGCAGTTTAGGAGGGTCGGAGCAGCCCCAGCATTTT.

The rearrangement links TRBV7-6 to TRBJ2-7; 13 nucleotides line up with TRBD2. Trimming took 5 bases from V and 0 from J; bases not matched to a gene: 4. Looked up from germline, CDR1 is SGHVS and CDR2 is FNYEAQ. The length of the CDR3 is 16 residues. The CDR3 sequence: CASSIRTSGGSYEQYF. CDR3 in DNA: TGTGCCAGCAGCATCCGGACTAGCGGGGGCTCCTACGAGCAGTACTTC.

This clonotype was recorded a few times. The chain uses TRBV5-5 and TRBJ2-1, with D possibly TRBD1 on 6 matching bases. The CDR3 is 14 residues long. Germline lookup yields CDR1 SGHKS and CDR2 YYEKEE (reference sequence). V lost 1 base to trimming and J lost 3 bases, with 8 bases between them. The CDR3 loop is CASSLRGIYNEQFF. CDR3 bases: TGTGCCAGCAGCTTGAGGGGGATCTACAATGAGCAGTTCTTC.

This clonotype was counted between two and nine times. The V and J genes are TRBV9 and TRBJ2-3, with D possibly being TRBD2 (6 bases). Between the trimmed V and J ends, which lost 0 bases and 4 bases, there was a span of 15 bases. CDR3 length: 16 amino acids. Germline lookup yields CDR1 SGDLS and CDR2 YYNGEE. The CDR3 here is CASSVAGRFVADTQYF. CDR3 coding DNA: TGTGCCAGCAGCGTAGCGGGGAGGTTCGTAGCAGATACGCAGTATTTT.

V gene TRBV4-3 combines with J gene TRBJ2-1, with 13 bases aligning to TRBD2. The V gene's germline CDR1 is LGHNA and CDR2 YSLEER. This CDR3 has 18 residues. With V trimmed by 4 bases and J by 4 bases, 10 bases remained unmatched. The CDR3 DNA is TGCGCCAGCAGCCTAGGACTAGCGGGGGCCCGAAGGTACAATGAGCAGTTCTTC. Protein: CASSLGLAGARRYNEQFF.

The chain is built from TRBV2 and TRBJ2-2, with D possibly TRBD1 on 6 matching bases. Trimming shortened V by 6 bases and J by 3 bases, and 11 bases separated the two germline ends. CDR3 size: 14 residues. Germline V gene sequence: CDR1 SNHLY, CDR2 FYNNEI. The CDR3 nucleotides are TGTGCCAGCAGACGGACAGAGGACACCGGGGAGCTGTTTTTT. Protein sequence: CASRRTEDTGELFF.